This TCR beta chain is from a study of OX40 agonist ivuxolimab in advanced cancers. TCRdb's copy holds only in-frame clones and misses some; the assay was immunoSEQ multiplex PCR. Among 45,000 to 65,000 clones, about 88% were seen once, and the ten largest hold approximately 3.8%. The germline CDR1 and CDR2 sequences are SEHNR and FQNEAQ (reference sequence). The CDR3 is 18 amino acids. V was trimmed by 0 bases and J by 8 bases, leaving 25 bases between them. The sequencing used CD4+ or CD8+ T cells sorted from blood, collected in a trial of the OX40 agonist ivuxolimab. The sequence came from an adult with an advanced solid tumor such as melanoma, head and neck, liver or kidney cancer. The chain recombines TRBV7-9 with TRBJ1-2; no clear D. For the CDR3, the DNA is TGTGCCAGCAGCTTAGCGCGGCTCAGCAAACCCACTGAGATGGGCTACACCTTC. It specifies CASSLARLSKPTEMGYTF.